Reported below is one TCR beta chain. CDR1 MNHEY and CDR2 SMNVEV come from the germline V gene (reference sequence). V shed 7 bases, J shed 5 bases, and the junction held 8 bases outside the gene matches. CDR3 size: 13 residues. This entry is derived from a study of blood T cell repertoires in COVID-19. Data came from immunoSEQ multiplex PCR; TCRdb stores just in-frame clones and leaves some out. In the table there are roughly 250,000 clones, 84% of which are singletons. The chain has TRBV27 and TRBJ2-7; 7 bases agree with TRBD2. Specimen: peripheral blood. This clonotype originated in a woman aged 40 to 50 who had recovered from COVID-19. This CDR3 reads CASKGGGPHEQYF. The CDR3 DNA is TGTGCCAGCAAGGGCGGGGGTCCACACGAGCAGTACTTC.